This paragraph covers one T cell receptor (beta chain) sequence. The entry originates in a study of T cell changes during pregnancy in multiple sclerosis. TCRdb keeps only in-frame clones here, not all; method: immunoSEQ multiplex PCR. This table has approximately 45,000 clones, 92% appearing once. Germline V lookup: CDR1 SEHNR, CDR2 FQNEAQ (reference sequence). This CDR3 has 16 amino acids. V gave up 2 bases and J gave up 2 bases, with 13 bases separating them. The origin of this receptor is a female donor in good health, enrolled as a control in a pregnancy study. The chain links TRBV7-9 to TRBJ1-5; tentatively, D is TRBD1 (5 bases). Material: CD4+ T cells from peripheral blood mononuclear cells, obtained in the second trimester of pregnancy. The CDR3 here is CASSLQGLTGNQPQHF. The CDR3 DNA sequence: TGTGCCAGCAGCTTACAGGGTTTAACGGGCAATCAGCCCCAGCATTTT.